What follows are 11 T cell receptor beta chains derived from one specimen sequenced in a study of blood T cell repertoires in COVID-19. Only in-frame clones appear in the TCRdb table, and some are missing; sequencing was by immunoSEQ multiplex PCR. Among approximately 450,000 clones listed, more than 80% were seen once. Input material: PBMCs or T cells enriched from blood (not recorded which). These receptors all stem from a man aged 30-40 years who had recovered from COVID-19.

The rearrangement uses TRBV15 and TRBJ1-5; no clear D gene. The CDR3 consists of 15 residues. Germline V gives CDR1 LNHNV, CDR2 YYDKDF (reference sequence). V was shortened by 4 bases and J by 7 bases, with 17 bases between the two germline ends. The CDR3 DNA reads as TGTGCCACCAGCAAAGGAGGTACTCTCGTCCAGCCCCAGCATTTT. It codes for CATSKGGTLVQPQHF.

The J gene is TRBJ2-5, the V gene TRBV7-9; D not resolved. Trimming cost V 4 bases and J 5 bases, with 8 bases left between them. This CDR3 is 12 amino acids long. Germline lookup yields CDR1 SEHNR and CDR2 FQNEAQ (reference sequence). The CDR3 loop reads CASSSLRETQYF. The DNA for the CDR3 is TGTGCCAGCAGCTCCCTTCGGGAGACCCAGTACTTC.

The V and J genes are TRBV27 and TRBJ2-1, with 7 bases fitting TRBD2. The CDR3 runs 19 residues. V shed 5 bases and J 0 bases; nucleotides not matched to a gene: 16. Germline-derived CDR1 and CDR2 are MNHEY and SMNVEV (reference sequence). The CDR3 sequence: CASSPEAGLFESSYNEQFF. CDR3 sequence (DNA): TGTGCCAGCAGTCCCGAAGCGGGACTCTTCGAAAGCTCCTACAATGAGCAGTTCTTC.

The J gene is TRBJ1-5, the V gene TRBV15; 9 bases align to TRBD1. V lost 5 bases and J lost 4; bases outside the gene matches: 3. The CDR3 covers 14 residues. Germline assignment: CDR1 LNHNV and CDR2 YYDKDF (reference sequence). The CDR3 nucleotides are TGTGCCACCAGCCCGGACAGGGGTAATCAGCCCCAGCATTTT. Translating gives CATSPDRGNQPQHF.

This clone was counted once. The chain joins TRBV4-1 to TRBJ2-7; 7 bases map to TRBD2. CDR3 length: 15 residues. Germline values: CDR1 MGHRA, CDR2 YSYEKL. The trim removed 2 bases at V and 3 bases at J, leaving 7 bases unmatched. The CDR3 DNA is TGCGCCAGCAGCCAATACATTCGGACTAGCTACGAGCAGTACTTC. This gives the protein CASSQYIRTSYEQYF.

This clone showed up just a few times. The CDR3 sequence is CASSYFGGGPPYEQYF. The CDR3 DNA reads as TGTGCCAGCAGTTACTTCGGGGGAGGGCCCCCCTACGAGCAGTACTTC. V usage is TRBV6-2 or TRBV6-3 and J usage is TRBJ2-7; 7 bases map to TRBD2. V lost 1 base, J lost 2 bases, and 8 bases stayed unmatched. Germline V gene sequence: CDR1 MNHEY, CDR2 SVGEGT. The CDR3 length is 16 residues.

This chain uses TRBV28 with TRBJ1-2, with 11 bases lining up with TRBD1. CDR1 and CDR2 (germline): MDHEN, SYDVKM. V lost 5 bases, J lost 8 bases, and 7 bases stayed unmatched. This CDR3 comprises 14 residues. The CDR3 DNA reads TGTGCCAGCAGTCCGCGGAGGACAGGGGGCGGCTACACCTTC. It yields the protein CASSPRRTGGGYTF.

The V call is TRBV28, the J call TRBJ2-7; 7 nucleotides align to TRBD2. J lost 3 bases, V lost 8 bases, and 7 bases had no gene match. Per the germline V gene, CDR1 is MDHEN and CDR2 is SYDVKM. The CDR3 extends over 13 amino acids. CDR3 region: CASQSAGDYEQYF. The CDR3 coding sequence is TGTGCCAGCCAATCCGCGGGAGACTACGAGCAGTACTTC.

The chain uses TRBV28 and TRBJ2-2; 8 bases are shared with TRBD1. The CDR3 spans 18 residues. J lost 0 bases, V lost 3 bases, and 9 bases had no gene match. The germline V gene encodes CDR1 MDHEN and CDR2 SYDVKM. DNA of the CDR3: TGTGCCAGCAGTTTTCCGGGGGACAGGATACCGAACACCGGGGAGCTGTTTTTT. Translating gives CASSFPGDRIPNTGELFF.

This rearrangement joins TRBV6-5 to TRBJ1-4; maybe TRBD1 (6 bases). Trimming cost V 6 bases and J 7 bases, with 18 bases left between them. The CDR3 has 15 amino acids. CDR1 MNHEY and CDR2 SVGAGI come from the germline V gene. This CDR3 reads CASSGGGGSSEKLFF. The CDR3 nucleotides are TGTGCCAGCAGCGGGGGCGGGGGCTCTAGTGAAAAACTGTTTTTT.

V usage is TRBV29-1 and J usage is TRBJ1-1; the D is unclear. The ends were cut back, 6 bases at V and 0 bases at J, with 5 bases in the middle. Germline V gene data show CDR1 as SQVTM and CDR2 as ANQGSEA. The CDR3 contains 11 residues. The CDR3 coding sequence is TGCAGCGTGCGAGTGAACACTGAAGCTTTCTTT. This encodes CSVRVNTEAFF.